The 7 T cell receptor beta chains presented below share a single source sample, sequenced in a study of vaccination effects on CD4 cells after COVID-19. Peptide-pool stimulation followed by sequencing identified expanded antigen-specific CD4+ clonotypes in the ViraFEST assay. Scientists isolated CD4+ T cells after a roughly nine-day culture period ended. Nucleocapsid antibody tests were negative, and the vaccine recipients had no prior SARS-CoV-2 infection. These receptors have no identified antigens. TCRdb's table, derived via immunoSEQ multiplex PCR, lists solely in-frame clones and lacks some. The table lists approximately 30,000 clones, 73% of them singletons, with around 26% in the top ten. The specimen was CD4+ T cells from PBMCs cultured with HCoV-OC43 spike peptides, collected before COVID-19 vaccination. As to subset: HCoV-OC43 spike overlapping peptide pool stimulation. These receptors were collected from a human donor who received a COVID-19 vaccine.

This clone was recorded only once. This chain uses TRBV6-5 with TRBJ1-5, with TRBD1 matching 7 bases. The CDR3 contains 14 residues. The trim removed 7 bases at V and 4 bases at J, leaving 7 bases unmatched. The germline V gene encodes CDR1 MNHEY and CDR2 SVGAGI. CDR3 sequence: CASTEGAQNQPQHF. CDR3 DNA: TGTGCCAGCACGGAGGGGGCCCAAAATCAGCCCCAGCATTTT.

This clone has ten or more counts. The chain joins TRBV7-8 to TRBJ2-1, with a weak D call TRBD2 (7 bases). CDR1 and CDR2 from the germline V gene are SGHVS and FQNEAQ. Trimming took off 1 base at V and 11 bases at J, with 18 bases between the two ends. CDR3 length equals 15 residues. The chain's CDR3 is CASSLEGGGLNQQFF. DNA of the CDR3: TGTGCCAGCAGCTTAGAAGGCGGGGGCCTGAATCAGCAGTTCTTC.

The gene calls are TRBV6-5 and TRBJ1-5, with D possibly being TRBD1 (6 bases). This CDR3 region has 15 residues. Germline lookup yields CDR1 MNHEY and CDR2 SVGAGI. V was pared by 7 bases and J by 5 bases, with 18 bases between. CDR3 residues: CASTGGQGVDQPQHF. The DNA for the CDR3 is TGTGCCAGCACCGGGGGCCAGGGAGTAGATCAGCCCCAGCATTTT.

This clone appeared a few times. This sequence joins TRBV10-3 and TRBJ2-1; 8 nucleotides line up with TRBD2. CDR3 length: 13 amino acids. Germline V gene sequence: CDR1 ENHRY, CDR2 SYGVKD. The V gene end was trimmed by 9 bases and the J gene end by 7 bases; junction bases not matched to a gene: 8. CDR3 residues: CAIAGEVGNEQFF. The CDR3 DNA sequence: TGTGCCATAGCGGGAGAGGTTGGAAATGAGCAGTTCTTC.

The V and J genes are TRBV18 and TRBJ1-1, with D perhaps TRBD1 (6 bases). V lost 5 bases and J 1 base, leaving 8 bases between the germline ends. This CDR3 is 13 amino acids long. The germline CDR1 and CDR2 sequences are KGHSH and LQKENI. Here the CDR3 DNA reads TGTGCCAGCTCAGGACAGCAGAACACTGAAGCTTTCTTT. Its translation: CASSGQQNTEAFF.

The V and J genes are TRBV2 and TRBJ2-4; TRBD1 might be the D (5 bases). V was cut by 3 bases and J by 1 base, with 13 bases left in between. Germline V gives CDR1 SNHLY, CDR2 FYNNEI. The CDR3 runs 16 residues. The CDR3 DNA follows: TGTGCCAGCAGTGATAGAATGGCAGGGGCCAAAAACATTCAGTACTTC. Protein sequence: CASSDRMAGAKNIQYF.

The chain employs TRBV5-1 and TRBJ2-2; D gene uncertain. Looked up from germline, CDR1 is SGHRS and CDR2 is YFSETQ. The V end lost 0 bases, the J end lost 4 bases, and 10 bases lay between the germline ends. This CDR3 region has 15 residues. DNA of the CDR3: TGCGCCAGCAGCTTGGAAGTAACGGGCACCGGGGAGCTGTTTTTT. Amino acids: CASSLEVTGTGELFF.